This paragraph reports one T cell receptor beta chain. Antigen specificity is unknown. Germline V gene sequence: CDR1 DFQATT, CDR2 SNEGSKA (reference sequence). V was shortened by 3 bases and J by 3 bases, with 13 bases between the two germline ends. The CDR3 totals 14 residues. Incorporated into the TCR beta cDNA libraries were unique molecular identifiers, which served to reduce PCR and sequencing biases. There were about 0.85 to 11 million T cells, and 450,000 to 550,000 cDNA molecules came from them. TCRdb used MiXCR to reprocess the PCR reads, holding one entry per CDR3 protein. In the table there are around 770,000 distinct CDR3 sequences, around 45% of which are singletons. The data are from a study of post-analysis software for immune sequencing data. Overall study: Progressive-relapsing, secondary progressive and relapsing-remitting multiple sclerosis were among the disease courses included.

Study-level points and caveats: TRBV5-6, TRBV5-1 and TRBV20-1 were among roughly five TRBV segments more frequent in patients than controls.

The sample was blood. The chain combines TRBV20-1 with TRBJ2-3, with D tentatively TRBD2 (6 bases). The clonotype comes from a girl between 5 and 17 years old with multiple sclerosis. Here the CDR3 reads CSASASSGTDTQYF. The CDR3 DNA is TGCAGTGCTAGCGCATCGAGCGGGACAGATACGCAGTATTTT.